Below, 3 T cell receptor beta chains from the same sample are listed, as sequenced in a study of OX40 agonist ivuxolimab in advanced cancers. TCRdb keeps only in-frame clones here, not all; method: immunoSEQ multiplex PCR. The sample consists of tens of thousands of clones, 75% to 90% of them appearing once. The specimen comprised CD4+ or CD8+ T cells sorted from blood, sampled in a trial of the OX40 agonist ivuxolimab. These receptor sequences come from an adult with an advanced solid tumor such as melanoma, head and neck, liver or kidney cancer.

This rearrangement joins TRBV19 to TRBJ1-3; weak D call: TRBD1 (5 bases). Trimming took 2 bases from V and 3 from J, leaving 11 bases between them. Germline CDR1 and CDR2: LNHDA and SQIVND (reference sequence). This CDR3 comprises 15 residues. The CDR3 bases are TGTGCCAGTAGTATAATGCCAGGGCTTGGAAACACCATATATTTT. Translated, it gives CASSIMPGLGNTIYF.

The V call is TRBV5-1, the J call TRBJ2-4, with TRBD1 matching 7 bases. V was pared by 0 bases and J by 9 bases, with 9 bases of the junction left unmatched. The CDR3 is 15 amino acids. Germline V gives CDR1 SGHRS, CDR2 YFSETQ. CDR3 sequence reads: CASSLGDRGHGIQYF. The CDR3 region has the DNA TGCGCCAGCAGCTTGGGGGACAGAGGCCATGGCATTCAGTACTTC. Looking up the rest from reference TRBV5-1 and TRBJ2-4 gives the full variable domain: KAGVTQTPRYLIKTRGQQVTLSCSPISGHRSVSWYQQTPGQGLQFLFEYFSETQRNKGNFPGRFSGRQFSNSRSEMNVSTLELGDSALYLCASSLGDRGHGIQYFGAGTRLSVL.

V is TRBV7-8 and J is TRBJ1-2; D is ambiguous. This CDR3 comprises 13 residues. Germline V lookup: CDR1 SGHVS, CDR2 FQNEAQ. V was cut by 5 bases and J by 7 bases, with 14 bases left in between. The CDR3 sequence is CASSKTPGSGYTF. The DNA of the CDR3 is TGTGCCAGCAGCAAGACCCCTGGATCTGGCTACACCTTC.